These 2 T cell receptor beta chains share one sample of origin, sequenced in a study of CD8+ T cells in alopecia areata. Extracted from the samples, RNA was reverse transcribed into cDNA to serve as the sequencing template. Profiled with immunoSEQ multiplex PCR; TCRdb holds only in-frame clones, not every one. Recorded here are more than 90,000 clones, none singletons. Sequencing was performed on lesional skin. Every receptor here comes from a C3H/HeJ mouse with alopecia areata. For this strain, the MHC haplotype corresponds to H2-k.

This clone was picked up a small number of times. Genes and germline are mouse. The read ends 4 residues shy of where the CDR3 ends; the end is completed using the germline J gene. V gene TRBV19 combines with J gene TRBJ2-3; 7 positions match TRBD1. The germline V gene encodes CDR1 FNHDT and CDR2 SITEND (reference sequence). This CDR3 contains 13 residues. CDR3 bases read: TGTGCCAGCAGCCGGGACAGATTAGAA. Residues: CASSRDRLE. The full CDR3 reads CASSRDRLETLYF.

This clone was picked up many times. The gene symbols are mouse symbols. CDR3 amino acids: CASSEGQGAGEVFF. CDR3 DNA, as far as it was read: TGTGCCAGCAGTGAGGGACAGGGGGCAGGA. This rearrangement joins TRBV13-3 to TRBJ1-1; 12 bases fit TRBD1. The read terminates 4 residues before the CDR3 end, so the remaining end is supplied by the germline J gene. Per the germline V gene, CDR1 is NNHDY and CDR2 is SYVADS. The CDR3 covers 14 residues.